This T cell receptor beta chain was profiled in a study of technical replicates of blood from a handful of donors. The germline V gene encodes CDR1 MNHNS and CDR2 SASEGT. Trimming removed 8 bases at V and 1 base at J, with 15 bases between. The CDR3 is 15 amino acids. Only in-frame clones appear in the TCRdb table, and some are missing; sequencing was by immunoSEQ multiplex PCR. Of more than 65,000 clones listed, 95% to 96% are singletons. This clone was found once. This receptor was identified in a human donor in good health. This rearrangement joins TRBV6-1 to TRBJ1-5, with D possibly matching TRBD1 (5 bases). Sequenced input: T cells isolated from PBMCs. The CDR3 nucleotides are TGTGCCAGCCTCCCCCAAGGGGCGAGCAATCAGCCCCAGCATTTT. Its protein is CASLPQGASNQPQHF.